This T cell receptor beta chain stems from a study of molecular identifiers for immune sequencing clone quantification. At the level of the study: In replicates, RNA from roughly 18,000 or 92,000 naive CD8 cells was split five ways, four sequenced. General study results and limits: Beyond 20 RNA copies, clones held over 99% of effector molecules, compared with under 1% in naive cells.

This CDR3 comprises 15 residues. V dropped 4 bases and J dropped 7 bases, with 14 bases sitting between them. This clonotype occurred once. No antigen is known for it. This CDR3 fails to terminate in the conserved phenylalanine or tryptophan, so it likely reflects a read error. TCRdb used MiXCR to reprocess the PCR reads, holding one entry per CDR3 protein. Of a few hundred thousand distinct CDR3 sequences detected, under 30% appear once; the ten largest clones hold roughly 0.79%. The authors gated naive CD8 T cells as CD8+CD4-CCR7+CD45RA+ for sorting. This clonotype originated in a human donor in good health. Some libraries in this study had Jurkat cell RNA spiked in. V gene TRBV12-3 or TRBV12-4 combines with J gene TRBJ1-6; D not resolved. The sequenced sample consisted of naive CD8+ T cells from blood, with Jurkat cell RNA spiked in. Noted subset: FACS-sorted CD8+CD4-CCR7+CD45RA+ naive T cells. CDR3 sequence (DNA): TGTGCCAGCAGTTCCCCCGGGGTAGGGAATTCACCCCTCCACCTT. It translates to CASSSPGVGNSPLHL.